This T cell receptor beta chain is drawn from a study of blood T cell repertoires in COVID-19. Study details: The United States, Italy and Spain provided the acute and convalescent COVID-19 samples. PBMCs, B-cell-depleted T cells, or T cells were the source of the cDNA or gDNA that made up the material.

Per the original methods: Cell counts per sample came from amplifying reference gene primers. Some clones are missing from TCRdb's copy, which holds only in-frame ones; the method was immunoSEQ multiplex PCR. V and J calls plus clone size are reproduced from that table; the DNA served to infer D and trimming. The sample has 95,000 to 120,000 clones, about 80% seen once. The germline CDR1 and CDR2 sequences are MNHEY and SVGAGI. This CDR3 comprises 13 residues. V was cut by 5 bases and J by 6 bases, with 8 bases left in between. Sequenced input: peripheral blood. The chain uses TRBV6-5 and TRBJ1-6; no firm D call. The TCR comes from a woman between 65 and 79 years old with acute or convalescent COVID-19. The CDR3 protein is CASSLLSNSPLHF. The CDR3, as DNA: TGTGCCAGCAGTCTCCTCTCTAATTCACCCCTCCACTTT.